The clone carrying this T cell receptor beta chain was detected many times. What it recognizes is unknown. V lost 5 bases and J lost 3; bases outside the gene matches: 4. The CDR3 is 14 residues long. Germline values: CDR1 KGHDR, CDR2 SFDVKD. The data were taken from a study of blood T cells in healthy people across ages. A J-beta primer mix and a sample-barcoded 5' primer were used in a second PCR of roughly 6 to 11 cycles. Template switching added a 12-random-nucleotide identifier to every cDNA molecule. TCRdb reprocessed the 5' RACE reads with MiXCR, giving one entry per CDR3 protein. This table holds hundreds of thousands of distinct CDR3 sequences, about 52% found once. Whole-study results and caveats: Any changes in expanded clonotypes were possibly confounded, as donor CMV status remained unknown.

The origin of this receptor is a woman between 55 and 75 years old in good health. The sample comprised blood. This chain joins TRBV24-1 and TRBJ2-7; 9 bases align to TRBD1. CDR3 DNA sequence: TGTGCCACCAGTGCTGCGGACAGGGGCTACGAGCAGTACTTC. Its protein is CATSAADRGYEQYF.